These 23 T cell receptor beta chains came from one sample sequenced in a study of blood T cell repertoires in COVID-19. Only in-frame clones appear in the TCRdb table, and some are missing; sequencing was by immunoSEQ multiplex PCR. The sample includes 260,000 or so clones, roughly 87% of them seen just once. The sequencing input was PBMCs or T cells enriched from blood (not recorded which). All receptors derive from a woman aged 30 to 39 with acute COVID-19.

The gene calls are TRBV4-3 and TRBJ1-5, with 7 nucleotides matching TRBD1. Looked up from germline, CDR1 is LGHNA and CDR2 is YSLEER. V trimming: 2 bases; J trimming: 4 bases; junction bases outside the gene matches: 2. CDR3 length equals 14 residues. The CDR3 DNA reads as TGCGCCAGCAGCCAAAGACAGGGAAATCAGCCCCAGCATTTT. The encoded protein is CASSQRQGNQPQHF.

This clone has a handful of counts. The chain employs TRBV13 and TRBJ1-5; 8 bases line up with TRBD1. Germline CDR1 and CDR2: PRHDT and FYEKMQ (reference sequence). The CDR3 is made up of 12 amino acids. J gave up 7 bases and V 8 bases, and 4 bases lay outside the gene matches. CDR3 in amino acids: CASGQGKQPQHF. The DNA of the CDR3 is TGTGCCAGCGGACAGGGAAAACAGCCCCAGCATTTT. The variable domain in full, with the rest retrieved from reference TRBV13 and TRBJ1-5, is AAGVIQSPRHLIKEKRETATLKCYPIPRHDTVYWYQQGPGQDPQFLISFYEKMQSDKGSIPDRFSAQQFSDYHSELNMSSLELGDSALYFCASGQGKQPQHFGDGTRLSIL.

V and J are TRBV19 and TRBJ2-2; 7 bases line up with TRBD1. The germline gives CDR1 LNHDA, CDR2 SQIVND (reference sequence). CDR3 length: 17 amino acids. After removal of 8 bases from V and 4 bases from J, the junction contained 16 bases not matched to a gene. The CDR3 reads CASRPDTGVRGTGELFF. CDR3 DNA sequence: TGTGCCAGTCGCCCCGATACAGGGGTTCGGGGCACCGGGGAGCTGTTTTTT. The full variable domain, rest sourced from reference TRBV19 and TRBJ2-2, is DGGITQSPKYLFRKEGQNVTLSCEQNLNHDAMYWYRQDPGQGLRLIYYSQIVNDFQKGDIAEGYSVSREKKESFPLTVTSAQKNPTAFYLCASRPDTGVRGTGELFFGEGSRLTVL.

This chain uses TRBV6-1 with TRBJ2-7; D is undetermined. Germline loops: CDR1 MNHNS, CDR2 SASEGT. Trimming cost V 4 bases and J 3 bases, with 19 bases left between them. The CDR3 totals 16 residues. The CDR3 sequence: CASSVQASLSLYEQYF. The CDR3 nucleotides read TGTGCCAGCAGTGTTCAGGCCAGCCTTTCTCTCTACGAGCAGTACTTC.

About this clone itself: A much larger clone is a single base away; this may be a read error. The same CDR3 also results from other DNA sequences found in this sample. The V gene is TRBV19, the J gene TRBJ1-5; no firm D call. V lost 9 bases and J lost 0, with 12 bases in between. This CDR3 contains 14 residues. Germline lookup yields CDR1 LNHDA and CDR2 SQIVND (reference sequence). The chain's CDR3 is CASRGDFSNQPQHF. CDR3 DNA sequence: TGTGCCAGCCGGGGAGATTTTAGCAATCAGCCCCAGCATTTT.

This clone was seen a handful of times. The chain combines TRBV5-1 with TRBJ1-1; D is perhaps TRBD1 (6 bases). Trimming took 1 base from V and 0 from J, leaving 10 bases between them. The germline V gene encodes CDR1 SGHRS and CDR2 YFSETQ. This CDR3 contains 15 residues. CDR3 bases: TGCGCCAGCAGCTTGAACGGACAGTTGAACACTGAAGCTTTCTTT. This gives the protein CASSLNGQLNTEAFF. Drawing the rest from reference TRBV5-1 and TRBJ1-1, the complete variable domain is KAGVTQTPRYLIKTRGQQVTLSCSPISGHRSVSWYQQTPGQGLQFLFEYFSETQRNKGNFPGRFSGRQFSNSRSEMNVSTLELGDSALYLCASSLNGQLNTEAFFGQGTRLTVV.

This rearrangement joins TRBV6-5 to TRBJ2-7; D remains unclear. This CDR3 comprises 13 residues. In germline, CDR1 is MNHEY, CDR2 SVGAGI. The V and J ends lost 10 bases and 0 bases respectively, with 13 bases between them. The CDR3 DNA follows: TGTGCCACCTCGAGCTTTAGCTCCTACGAGCAGTACTTC. Residues: CATSSFSSYEQYF.

CDR3 coding DNA: TGTGCCAGCAGCTTTGGACAGCCTAATGAAAAACTGTTTTTT. Protein sequence: CASSFGQPNEKLFF. V and J are TRBV7-9 and TRBJ1-4; possible D gene TRBD1, 6 bases. CDR1 and CDR2 from the germline V gene are SEHNR and FQNEAQ (reference sequence). The V end was cut by 3 bases, the J end by 3 bases, with 8 bases between. This CDR3 has 14 amino acids.

This CDR3 reads CASSFPGLPYEQYF. The CDR3 coding sequence is TGTGCCAGCAGCTTTCCGGGATTGCCCTACGAGCAGTACTTC. V is TRBV7-9 and J is TRBJ2-7; a weak D match, TRBD2 (5 bases). Trimming shortened V by 3 bases and J by 2 bases, and 11 bases separated the two germline ends. The CDR3 spans 14 residues. CDR1 SEHNR and CDR2 FQNEAQ come from the germline V gene (reference sequence).

V is TRBV15 and J is TRBJ1-2, with a possible D match to TRBD1 (6 bases). Per germline, CDR1 LNHNV and CDR2 YYDKDF (reference sequence). The CDR3 sequence is 17 residues long. V was pared by 1 base and J by 6 bases, with 21 bases between. For the CDR3, the DNA is TGTGCCACCAGCAGAGTTGGGGGGGGCAGGAGGATCGATGGCTACACCTTC. Translated: CATSRVGGGRRIDGYTF.

V usage is TRBV6-5 and J usage is TRBJ1-2, with D tentatively TRBD1 (5 bases). The V gene's germline CDR1 is MNHEY and CDR2 SVGAGI. This CDR3 contains 13 residues. Between the trimmed V and J ends, which lost 6 bases and 5 bases, there was a span of 13 bases. The CDR3: CASSHSRGYGYTF. The CDR3 nucleotides read TGTGCCAGCAGCCACTCACGGGGGTATGGCTACACCTTC.

The chain joins TRBV18 to TRBJ1-3, with D unclear. The V and J ends lost 6 bases and 0 bases respectively, with 9 bases between them. This CDR3 has 14 residues. Germline V gene lookup returns CDR1 KGHSH and CDR2 LQKENI. CDR3 coding DNA: TGTGCCAGCTCCGTACAGAGCTCTGGAAACACCATATATTTT. It encodes CASSVQSSGNTIYF.

The chain uses TRBV7-9 and TRBJ2-7; 8 nucleotides line up with TRBD1. Per the germline V gene, CDR1 is SEHNR and CDR2 is FQNEAQ (reference sequence). The trim removed 0 bases at V and 0 bases at J, leaving 4 bases unmatched. The CDR3 is made up of 16 amino acids. The CDR3 region has the DNA TGTGCCAGCAGCTTAGCGGGAGACAGGGGCTCCTACGAGCAGTACTTC. As protein: CASSLAGDRGSYEQYF.

This sequence joins TRBV7-9 and TRBJ2-3; TRBD1 matches at 7 bases. This CDR3 spans 14 amino acids. The ends lost 4 bases at V and 2 bases at J; junction bases unmatched: 3. Germline assignment: CDR1 SEHNR and CDR2 FQNEAQ (reference sequence). The CDR3 loop reads CASSSGTVTDTQYF. The CDR3 region has the DNA TGTGCCAGCAGCTCAGGGACAGTCACAGATACGCAGTATTTT.

The V call is TRBV2, the J call TRBJ1-1, with 7 nucleotides matching TRBD1. V was pared by 1 base and J by 2 bases, with 4 bases of the junction left unmatched. Germline V gene lookup returns CDR1 SNHLY and CDR2 FYNNEI. CDR3 length: 15 amino acids. DNA for the CDR3: TGTGCCAGCAGTGAAGGAAGACAGGGTAACACTGAAGCTTTCTTT. As protein: CASSEGRQGNTEAFF. Full variable domain (outside the CDR3, taken from reference TRBV2 and TRBJ1-1): EPEVTQTPSHQVTQMGQEVILRCVPISNHLYFYWYRQILGQKVEFLVSFYNNEISEKSEIFDDQFSVERPDGSNFTLKIRSTKLEDSAMYFCASSEGRQGNTEAFFGQGTRLTVV.

In regard to this clone: Mismatch with germline at one junction end may stem from a read error. The rearrangement links TRBV19 to TRBJ2-3; TRBD2 aligns across 8 bases. The CDR3 is 14 amino acids. Germline CDR1 reads LNHDA; CDR2 reads SQIVND (reference sequence). In DNA, the CDR3 is TGTGCCAGTAGCCGGGGGGGCTCCACAAATACGCAGTATTTT. Translation gives CASSRGGSTNTQYF.

The chain links TRBV5-6 to TRBJ1-3; 7 positions match TRBD1. CDR3 size: 17 residues. Looked up from germline, CDR1 is SGHDT and CDR2 is YYEEEE. V lost 0 bases to trimming and J lost 2 bases; unmatched junction nucleotides: 8. The CDR3 DNA reads TGTGCCAGCAGCTTGGCCCAAACAGGGGCTCCTGGAAACACCATATATTTT. Translated: CASSLAQTGAPGNTIYF.

The chain has TRBV19 and TRBJ2-7; tentatively, D is TRBD1 (7 bases). Germline CDR1 and CDR2: LNHDA and SQIVND (reference sequence). V dropped 7 bases and J dropped 3 bases, with 16 bases sitting between them. This CDR3 region has 14 residues. Here the CDR3 reads CASMSQGGRYEQYF. Here the CDR3 DNA reads TGTGCCAGTATGAGCCAGGGGGGACGCTACGAGCAGTACTTC.

The rearrangement joins TRBV12-5 to TRBJ2-5, with D possibly matching TRBD1 (5 bases). Germline-derived CDR1 and CDR2 are LGHNT and FRNRAP. Trimming took 7 bases from V and 2 from J, leaving 8 bases between them. CDR3 length: 12 residues. CDR3 sequence: CASAPGQETQYF. The CDR3 coding sequence is TGTGCTAGTGCCCCAGGGCAAGAGACCCAGTACTTC.

J is TRBJ2-1 and V is TRBV5-1; 7 nucleotides line up with TRBD2. The CDR3 length is 15 residues. The V gene end was trimmed by 7 bases and the J gene end by 3 bases; junction bases not matched to a gene: 10. Germline V CDR1 and CDR2: SGHRS, YFSETQ. The CDR3 coding sequence is TGCGCCAGCGTCCCGGGGGGTCGCAACTACAATGAGCAGTTCTTC. This translates into CASVPGGRNYNEQFF.

The chain has TRBV7-9 and TRBJ1-3; D is ambiguous. Germline V gene data show CDR1 as SEHNR and CDR2 as FQNEAQ (reference sequence). V was cut by 2 bases and J by 4 bases, with 21 bases left in between. CDR3 size: 18 residues. This CDR3 reads CASSLRHPTKLTGNTIYF. CDR3 bases: TGTGCCAGCAGCTTAAGGCATCCTACTAAGCTGACCGGAAACACCATATATTTT.

The chain uses TRBV10-1 and TRBJ1-1; the match to TRBD1 covers 7 bases. The CDR3 spans 14 residues. Looked up from germline, CDR1 is WNHNN and CDR2 is SYGVQD (reference sequence). V lost 6 bases, J lost 1 base, and 5 bases stayed unmatched. The CDR3 bases are TGCGCCAGCAGCTCCGGGACAGAGAACACTGAAGCTTTCTTT. Amino acids: CASSSGTENTEAFF.

The rearrangement joins TRBV13 to TRBJ2-7; 8 bases agree with TRBD2. The germline V gene encodes CDR1 PRHDT and CDR2 FYEKMQ (reference sequence). V shed 5 bases and J 0 bases; nucleotides not matched to a gene: 3. This CDR3 contains 14 residues. The CDR3 reads CASSMGLVSYEQYF. The CDR3 nucleotides are TGTGCCAGCAGCATGGGACTAGTCTCCTACGAGCAGTACTTC.